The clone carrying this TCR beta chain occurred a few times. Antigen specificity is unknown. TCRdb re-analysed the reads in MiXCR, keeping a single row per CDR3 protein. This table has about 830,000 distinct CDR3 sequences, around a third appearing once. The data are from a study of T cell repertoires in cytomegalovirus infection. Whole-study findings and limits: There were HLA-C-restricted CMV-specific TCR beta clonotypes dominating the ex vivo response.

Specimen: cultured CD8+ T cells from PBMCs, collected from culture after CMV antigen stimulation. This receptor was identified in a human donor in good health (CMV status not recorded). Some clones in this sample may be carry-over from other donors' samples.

CDR3 protein: CAIGQEISGETQYF. Written as DNA, the CDR3 is TGTGCCATCGGCCAGGAAATCAGTGGAGAGACCCAGTACTTC. V is TRBV10-3 and J is TRBJ2-5; D remains unclear. The germline CDR1 and CDR2 sequences are ENHRY and SYGVKD. The V end was cut by 8 bases, the J end by 4 bases, with 17 bases between. CDR3 size: 14 residues.